Presented here are 20 T cell receptor beta chains from one specimen sequenced in a study of response to subunit inactivated influenza vaccine (dated by TCRdb to 2017 to 2018). Libraries were constructed by RT-PCR. Sequencing instrument: Illumina HiSeq 2500. TCRdb reprocessed the public reads (quality trimming at Q25 with fastp, clone calling with MiXCR) and kept in-frame beta chains. CDR3 protein sequences are deduplicated, and each keeps its most common genes and DNA. This sample is represented by more than 400,000 distinct CDR3 sequences; roughly 7.9% of them were singletons. Around 13% of the sample comes from the top ten. Material: PBMCs from blood, obtained 23 to 25 months after vaccination. The origin of the receptors is a man between 45 and 75 years old who received an inactivated influenza vaccine. Donor details come from another sample of the same person, matched by shared clones.

The table lists this clonotype with many counts. The V and J genes are TRBV29-1 and TRBJ2-3; 7 bases fit TRBD2. The CDR3 is made up of 13 amino acids. Germline values: CDR1 SQVTM, CDR2 ANQGSEA. Trimming took 6 bases from V and 4 from J; bases not matched to a gene: 7. This CDR3 is CSVKAGLADTQYF. Here the CDR3 DNA reads TGCAGCGTCAAAGCGGGATTAGCAGATACGCAGTATTTT.

There are many counts of this clonotype. The J gene is TRBJ2-1, the V gene TRBV14, with D unclear. The germline CDR1 and CDR2 sequences are SGHDN and FVKESK. The CDR3 length is 13 residues. The V and J ends lost 1 base and 7 bases respectively, with 8 bases between them. The CDR3 DNA sequence: TGTGCCAGCAGCCAAGTACCTGGGAATGAGCAGTTCTTC. Protein product: CASSQVPGNEQFF.

The rearrangement uses TRBV25-1 and TRBJ2-2; D is uncertain. V dropped 0 bases and J dropped 0 bases, with 8 bases sitting between them. This CDR3 is built from 16 residues. Germline V lookup: CDR1 MGHDK, CDR2 SYGVNS. This chain's CDR3 is CASSEYLGANTGELFF. CDR3 DNA sequence: TGTGCCAGCAGTGAATATCTGGGCGCGAACACCGGGGAGCTGTTTTTT.

This clonotype has a handful of counts. The V and J genes are TRBV29-1 and TRBJ2-7; 7 positions agree with TRBD1. Germline V gene sequence: CDR1 SQVTM, CDR2 ANQGSEA. The CDR3 contains 12 residues. Losses at the gene ends were 4 bases for V and 6 bases for J; bases not matched to a gene: 6. The CDR3 here is CSVGQGLSEQYF. The CDR3 nucleotides read TGCAGCGTTGGACAGGGTCTCTCCGAGCAGTACTTC.

This clonotype was picked up a small number of times. The rearrangement joins TRBV20-1 to TRBJ2-1; no definite D call. CDR3 length: 16 residues. The ends were cut back, 0 bases at V and 0 bases at J, with 12 bases in the middle. Germline V gene lookup returns CDR1 DFQATT and CDR2 SNEGSKA (reference sequence). This CDR3 reads CSARDRASSSYNEQFF. CDR3 nucleotide sequence: TGCAGTGCTAGAGATAGGGCCTCAAGCTCCTACAATGAGCAGTTCTTC.

This clonotype has a count of ten or more. The chain carries TRBV29-1 and TRBJ2-7; possible D gene TRBD1, 5 bases. Trimming stripped 7 bases from V and 0 bases from J, with 10 bases between. The CDR3 has 12 residues. Germline V gives CDR1 SQVTM, CDR2 ANQGSEA. CDR3 sequence: CSARQTSYEQYF. CDR3 DNA: TGCAGCGCTAGACAGACCTCCTACGAGCAGTACTTC.

The rearrangement links TRBV5-1 to TRBJ2-7; 7 nucleotides line up with TRBD1. The junction had 11 bases not matched to a gene; V was cut back by 4 bases and J by 10 bases. The CDR3 length is 13 residues. Per germline, CDR1 SGHRS and CDR2 YFSETQ. The CDR3 reads CASSLETGWSQYF. The CDR3 DNA is TGCGCCAGCAGCCTCGAGACAGGGTGGTCTCAGTACTTC. Using reference TRBV5-1 and TRBJ2-7 for the parts outside the CDR3, the full variable domain is KAGVTQTPRYLIKTRGQQVTLSCSPISGHRSVSWYQQTPGQGLQFLFEYFSETQRNKGNFPGRFSGRQFSNSRSEMNVSTLELGDSALYLCASSLETGWSQYFGPGTRLTVT.

This clonotype came up many times. The chain combines TRBV20-1 with TRBJ2-2; TRBD1 matches at 7 bases. CDR3 length: 15 amino acids. Germline trimming cut 4 bases from V and 0 bases from J; bases unmatched to any gene: 5. Germline CDR1 and CDR2: DFQATT and SNEGSKA (reference sequence). The CDR3 protein is CSAIRGPANTGELFF. The CDR3 DNA reads TGCAGTGCTATTAGGGGGCCCGCGAACACCGGGGAGCTGTTTTTT.

This clonotype was seen at least ten times. V is TRBV7-9 and J is TRBJ2-3, with a tentative D call TRBD1 (6 bases). The CDR3 is 13 residues long. V was shortened by 5 bases and J by 4 bases, with 10 bases between the two germline ends. The germline gives CDR1 SEHNR, CDR2 FQNEAQ (reference sequence). DNA for the CDR3: TGTGCCAGCAGCCCGGACAGCCCAGATACGCAGTATTTT. As protein: CASSPDSPDTQYF. Based on the CDR3 plus reference TRBV7-9 and TRBJ2-3, the full variable domain is DTGVSQNPRHKITKRGQNVTFRCDPISEHNRLYWYRQTLGQGPEFLTYFQNEAQLEKSRLLSDRFSAERPKGSFSTLEIQRTEQGDSAMYLCASSPDSPDTQYFGPGTRLTVL.

The chain couples TRBV28 to TRBJ2-7; D remains unclear. The CDR3 is 12 residues long. V was pared by 3 bases and J by 6 bases, with 9 bases between. Germline CDR1 and CDR2: MDHEN and SYDVKM. The CDR3: CASSFLGSEQYF. In DNA form, the CDR3 reads TGTGCCAGCAGTTTCCTCGGTTCCGAGCAGTACTTC.

This clonotype was counted many times. The J gene is TRBJ2-2, the V gene TRBV6-2 or TRBV6-3; 8 bases fit TRBD1. CDR1 is MNHEY, CDR2 SVGEGT, per germline. The CDR3 runs 15 residues. V was clipped by 7 bases and J by 1 base; unmatched bases: 5. CDR3: CASKNDRGNTGELFF. Here the CDR3 DNA reads TGTGCCAGCAAAAACGACAGGGGGAACACCGGGGAGCTGTTTTTT.

This clonotype was counted between two and nine times. The rearrangement joins TRBV11-1 to TRBJ2-7; 7 nucleotides line up with TRBD1. CDR3 length equals 15 residues. V shed 5 bases and J 4 bases; nucleotides not matched to a gene: 11. Germline V lookup: CDR1 SGHAT, CDR2 FQDESV (reference sequence). CDR3 sequence (DNA): TGTGCCAGCAGCCCCCTCAGGGACAGAGATTACGAGCAGTACTTC. Protein: CASSPLRDRDYEQYF.

A few counts support this clonotype. The V gene is TRBV20-1, the J gene TRBJ2-1; maybe TRBD1 (5 bases). The V gene's germline CDR1 is DFQATT and CDR2 SNEGSKA (reference sequence). Trimming removed 4 bases at V and 2 bases at J, with 12 bases between. The CDR3 totals 14 residues. This CDR3 reads CSANRADTYNEQFF. CDR3 nucleotide sequence: TGCAGTGCTAACCGTGCGGACACCTACAATGAGCAGTTCTTC.

The table lists this clonotype with many counts. V is TRBV20-1 and J is TRBJ2-1; 8 bases agree with TRBD2. V lost 1 base, J lost 8 bases, and 16 bases stayed unmatched. From germline, CDR1 is DFQATT and CDR2 SNEGSKA (reference sequence). CDR3 length: 17 amino acids. The CDR3 nucleotides read TGCAGTGCTAGAGGCTCCCTCGGACTAGCTAGCATCGATGAGCAGTTCTTC. Translated, it gives CSARGSLGLASIDEQFF.

The J gene is TRBJ1-1, the V gene TRBV20-1; D possibly corresponds to TRBD1 (5 bases). The length of the CDR3 is 10 residues. CDR1 is DFQATT and CDR2 is SNEGSKA in the germline V gene (reference sequence). V was trimmed by 4 bases and J by 9 bases, leaving 9 bases between them. The CDR3 loop is CSAKQVQAFF. CDR3 coding DNA: TGCAGTGCTAAACAGGTACAAGCTTTCTTT.

Here the CDR3 reads CAISNTDTQYF. The CDR3 DNA reads TGTGCCATCAGCAACACAGATACGCAGTATTTT. This sequence joins TRBV10-3 and TRBJ2-3; D not certain. Germline V gene data show CDR1 as ENHRY and CDR2 as SYGVKD. The CDR3 has 11 residues. The V end was cut by 6 bases, the J end by 2 bases, with 3 bases between.

The chain joins TRBV20-1 to TRBJ2-7, with TRBD1 matching 8 bases. The germline V gene has CDR1 DFQATT and CDR2 SNEGSKA (reference sequence). V gave up 6 bases and J gave up 4 bases; unmatched junction bases: 14. The CDR3 is 15 amino acids. The CDR3 sequence: CSATQGARPPYEQYF. DNA for the CDR3: TGCAGTGCCACCCAGGGGGCGCGGCCCCCATACGAGCAGTACTTC.

The chain recombines TRBV12-3 or TRBV12-4 with TRBJ2-1; 9 bases map to TRBD2. Losses at the gene ends were 10 bases for V and 9 bases for J; bases not matched to a gene: 4. The CDR3 totals 11 residues. The CDR3 region is CATSGGLEQFF. As DNA, the CDR3 is TGTGCCACCAGCGGGGGGCTTGAGCAGTTCTTC.

Only a few counts were recorded for this clonotype. The rearrangement links TRBV27 to TRBJ1-1, with 7 bases fitting TRBD1. Germline CDR1 is MNHEY and CDR2 is SMNVEV (reference sequence). V lost 6 bases to trimming and J lost 7 bases; unmatched junction nucleotides: 8. The CDR3 totals 13 residues. CDR3 sequence reads: CASRSTGVVEAFF. In DNA, the CDR3 is TGTGCCAGCAGAAGCACAGGGGTTGTTGAAGCTTTCTTT.

The chain combines TRBV10-2 with TRBJ1-6; D remains ambiguous. Germline CDR1 reads WSHSY; CDR2 reads SAAADI. The germline V and J ends were trimmed by 6 bases and 0 bases, with 12 bases remaining between them. The CDR3 is made up of 16 amino acids. The CDR3 nucleotides read TGCGCCAGCAGGGATGACGGAGGCTCCTATAATTCACCCCTCCACTTT. It translates to CASRDDGGSYNSPLHF.